This is a list of T cell receptor beta chains from one sample in a study of human T cells and chemical hapten exposure. Each CDR3 protein is one row after TCRdb ran MiXCR on the RACE reads. The data hold approximately 89,000 distinct CDR3 sequences, with 10% observed a single time. Sequenced material: whole blood, taken in connection with sensitization to the hapten diphenylcyclopropenone (DPC). Receptor source: a woman between 25 and 40 years old with alopecia areata. Some clones in this sample may be carry-over from other donors' samples. Both conserved end residues are part of each CDR3. A D gene is named only where the DNA matches it firmly. Not all rows give a size; the values are once, few, many and, for expanded clones, a class.

NA	TRBJ1-6	many	TRBV12-3/TRBV12-4	TGTGCCAGCAGTTTTCAGGGGTCTACACCCCTCCACTTT	CASSFQGSTPLHF
TRBD1	TRBJ2-7	many	TRBV11-2	TGTGCCAGCAGCCCAGCATTGGACAGGGATTTCGAGCAGTACTTC	CASSPALDRDFEQYF
TRBD1	TRBJ2-7	many	TRBV4-2	TGTGCCAGCAGCGCACCCGACAGGGAGCGGCAGTACTTC	CASSAPDRERQYF
NA	TRBJ1-2	NA	TRBV5-4	TGTGCCAGCAGCTTGAAGTTACAGGCGCCTAACTATGGCTACACCTTC	CASSLKLQAPNYGYTF
NA	TRBJ2-5	many	TRBV3-1	TGTGCCAGCAGCCAAGAATCGATGCTCCAAGAGACCCAGTACTTC	CASSQESMLQETQYF
NA	TRBJ2-5	NA	TRBV10-3	TGTGCCATCAGTGTCAACACTCAGGAGACCCAGTACTTC	CAISVNTQETQYF
NA	TRBJ2-3	many	TRBV7-8	TGTGCCAGCAGCCCGAAGCGGAACTGGGTAGATACGCAGTATTTT	CASSPKRNWVDTQYF
NA	TRBJ1-3	many	TRBV6-2/TRBV6-3	TGTGCCAGCAGCGACACATACTCTGGAAACACCATATATTTT	CASSDTYSGNTIYF
TRBD2	TRBJ2-7	NA	TRBV28	TGTGCCAGCAGTTTAGGAGCGAGCGGGAGCTACGAGCAGTACTTC	CASSLGASGSYEQYF
NA	TRBJ1-1	NA	TRBV6-5	TGTGCCAGCAGTTACTCCGCGGGGGGGACTGAAGCTTTCTTT	CASSYSAGGTEAFF
TRBD1	TRBJ1-6	many	TRBV29-1	TGCAGCGTCGGGGACAGCAATTCACCCCTCCACTTT	CSVGDSNSPLHF
NA	TRBJ1-1	many	TRBV28	TGTGCCAGCAGTTTGGCCCGCAGGGAGGGAAGCACTGAAGCTTTCTTT	CASSLARREGSTEAFF
NA	TRBJ1-2	NA	TRBV28	TGTGCCAGCAGTCCTGGACGGTTCTATGGCTACACCTTC	CASSPGRFYGYTF
NA	TRBJ2-3	once	TRBV29-1	TGCAGCGTTCAACGGGGAGATACGCAGTATTTT	CSVQRGDTQYF
TRBD1	TRBJ1-5	many	TRBV7-2	TGTGCCAGCAGCTCAGGAACCTCAGGGGGGCCCCAGCATTTT	CASSSGTSGGPQHF
NA	TRBJ1-1	many	TRBV6-2/TRBV6-3	TGTGCCAGCAGTGCACAGGGATCGAACACTGAAGCTTTCTTT	CASSAQGSNTEAFF
NA	TRBJ1-2	few	TRBV28	TGTGCCAGCAGTTCTGGCTTGCTTGGCTACACCTTC	CASSSGLLGYTF
TRBD2	TRBJ2-7	many	TRBV6-5	TGTGCCAGCAGTGTCGCTAGCGGGAGAGACGAGCAGTACTTC	CASSVASGRDEQYF
NA	TRBJ1-5	NA	TRBV24-1	TGTGCCATCAGTGAGTCCGGAGCTCCCACTCAGCCCCAGCATTTT	CAISESGAPTQPQHF
TRBD1	TRBJ1-1	few	TRBV29-1	TGCAGCGGAGGGGGACAGATGAACACTGAAGCTTTCTTT	CSGGGQMNTEAFF
TRBD2	TRBJ2-3	NA	TRBV6-4	TGTGCCAGCAGTCGAAAAGCGGGGGGGGGCACAGATACGCAGTATTTT	CASSRKAGGGTDTQYF
NA	TRBJ2-3	many	TRBV6-2/TRBV6-3	TGTGCCAGCAGTTACGGACCGGGGGAGGATGATACGCAGTATTTT	CASSYGPGEDDTQYF
TRBD1	TRBJ1-1	many	TRBV4-1	TGCGCCAGCAGCCAAGAGCCGGGACAGGGAGTGAACACTGAAGCTTTCTTT	CASSQEPGQGVNTEAFF
NA	TRBJ1-2	many	TRBV28	TGTGCCAGCAGTCCAGTTTTTAACTATGGCTACACCTTC	CASSPVFNYGYTF
NA	TRBJ1-2	few	TRBV12-3/TRBV12-4	TGTGCCAGCAGTGCACAGGGAGACTATGGCTACACCTTC	CASSAQGDYGYTF
NA	TRBJ1-6	NA	TRBV3-1	TGTGCCAGCAGCCAAGTAAAGACAGGTGCGGGTCGATCACCCCTCCACTTT	CASSQVKTGAGRSPLHF
NA	TRBJ2-7	NA	TRBV15	TGTGCCACCAGCAGAGATCGATTAGGGGGTATTTCCGAGCAGTACTTC	CATSRDRLGGISEQYF